This T cell receptor beta chain was sequenced in a study of OX40 agonist ivuxolimab in advanced cancers. Study as a whole: Hepatocellular carcinoma, melanoma, renal cell or head and neck cancer affected the dose-escalation patients. Earlier anti-PD-1, anti-PD-L1 or anti-CTLA-4 therapy was permitted; around 40% had received some. Two cutaneous melanoma patients and one hepatocellular carcinoma patient, three in all, had partial responses. General study results and limits: Antigens targeted by the expanded peripheral T cells were not determined.

The data were produced by immunoSEQ multiplex PCR, yet TCRdb's version contains in-frame clones alone and is incomplete. The data contain 20,000 to 25,000 clones, about 83% of them seen just once; the ten biggest clones take up more than 35%. Turning to this clone: Antigen: not known.

The sample was CD4+ or CD8+ T cells sorted from blood, taken in a trial of the OX40 agonist ivuxolimab. The TCR comes from an adult with an advanced solid tumor such as melanoma, head and neck, liver or kidney cancer.

The DNA for the CDR3 is TGTGCCAGCAGCTTAGCGCCTAACAATGAGCAGTTCTTC. It is translated as CASSLAPNNEQFF. This chain uses TRBV7-7 with TRBJ2-1; D not resolved. Germline loops: CDR1 SSHAT, CDR2 FNYEAQ (reference sequence). CDR3 length: 13 residues. V was shortened by 0 bases and J by 5 bases, with 5 bases between the two germline ends.